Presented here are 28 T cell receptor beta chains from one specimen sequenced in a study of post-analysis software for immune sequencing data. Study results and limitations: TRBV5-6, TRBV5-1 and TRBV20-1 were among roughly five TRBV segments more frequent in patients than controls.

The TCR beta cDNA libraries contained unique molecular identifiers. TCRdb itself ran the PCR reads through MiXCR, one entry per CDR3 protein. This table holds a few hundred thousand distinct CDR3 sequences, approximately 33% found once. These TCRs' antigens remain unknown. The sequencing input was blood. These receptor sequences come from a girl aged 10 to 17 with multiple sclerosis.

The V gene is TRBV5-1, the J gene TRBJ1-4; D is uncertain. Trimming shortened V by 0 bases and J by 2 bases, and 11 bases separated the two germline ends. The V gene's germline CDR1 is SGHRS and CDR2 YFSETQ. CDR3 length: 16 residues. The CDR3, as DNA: TGCGCCAGCAGCTTGGACTTTCGGCGGACTAATGAAAAACTGTTTTTT. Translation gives CASSLDFRRTNEKLFF.

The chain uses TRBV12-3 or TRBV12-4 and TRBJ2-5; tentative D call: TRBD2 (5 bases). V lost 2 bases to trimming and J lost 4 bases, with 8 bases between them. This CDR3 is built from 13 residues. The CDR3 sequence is CASSLTRRETQYF. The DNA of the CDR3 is TGTGCCAGCAGTTTAACTAGAAGAGAGACCCAGTACTTC.

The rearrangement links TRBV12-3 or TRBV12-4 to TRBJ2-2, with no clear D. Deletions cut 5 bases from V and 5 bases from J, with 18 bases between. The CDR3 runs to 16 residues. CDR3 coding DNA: TGTGCCAGCAGTACTTTCGAGACGGTAACTACCGGGGAGCTGTTTTTT. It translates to CASSTFETVTTGELFF.

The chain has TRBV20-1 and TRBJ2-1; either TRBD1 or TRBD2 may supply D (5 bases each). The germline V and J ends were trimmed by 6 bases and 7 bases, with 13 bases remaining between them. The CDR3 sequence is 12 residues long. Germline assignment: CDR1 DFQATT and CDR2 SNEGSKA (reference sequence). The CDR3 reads CSAPGLRNEQFF. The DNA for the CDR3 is TGCAGTGCCCCGGGGCTCAGGAATGAGCAGTTCTTC.

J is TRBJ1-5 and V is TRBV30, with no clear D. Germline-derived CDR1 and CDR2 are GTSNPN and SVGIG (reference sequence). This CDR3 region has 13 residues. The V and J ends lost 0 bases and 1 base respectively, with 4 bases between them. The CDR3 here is CAWSVVSNQPQHF. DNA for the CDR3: TGTGCCTGGAGTGTGGTGAGCAATCAGCCCCAGCATTTT.

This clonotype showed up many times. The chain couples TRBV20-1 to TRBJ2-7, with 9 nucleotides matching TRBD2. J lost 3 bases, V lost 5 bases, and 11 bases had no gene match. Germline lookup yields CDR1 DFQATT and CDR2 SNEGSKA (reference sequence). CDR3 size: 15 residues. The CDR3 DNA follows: TGCAGTGCTCCTAAATCTGGACTAGCGATCTACGAGCAGTACTTC. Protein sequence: CSAPKSGLAIYEQYF.

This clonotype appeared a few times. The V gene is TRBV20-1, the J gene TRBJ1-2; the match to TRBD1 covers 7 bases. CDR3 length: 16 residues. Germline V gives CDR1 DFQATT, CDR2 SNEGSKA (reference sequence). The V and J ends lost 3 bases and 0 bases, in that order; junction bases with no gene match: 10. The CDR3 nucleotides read TGCAGTGCTAGCTCTCCGTCGGACAGGACTAACTATGGCTACACCTTC. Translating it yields CSASSPSDRTNYGYTF.

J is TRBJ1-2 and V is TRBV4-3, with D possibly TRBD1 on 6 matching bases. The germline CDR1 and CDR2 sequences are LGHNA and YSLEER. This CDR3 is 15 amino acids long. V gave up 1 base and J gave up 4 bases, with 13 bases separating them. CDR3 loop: CASSQVPGVLYGYTF. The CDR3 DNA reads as TGCGCCAGCAGCCAAGTTCCAGGGGTTCTCTATGGCTACACCTTC.

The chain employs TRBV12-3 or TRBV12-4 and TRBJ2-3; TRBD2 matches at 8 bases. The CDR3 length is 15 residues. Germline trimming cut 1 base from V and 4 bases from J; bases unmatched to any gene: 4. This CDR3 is CASSLGGRWSDTQYF. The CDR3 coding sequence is TGTGCCAGCAGTTTAGGCGGGAGGTGGTCAGATACGCAGTATTTT.

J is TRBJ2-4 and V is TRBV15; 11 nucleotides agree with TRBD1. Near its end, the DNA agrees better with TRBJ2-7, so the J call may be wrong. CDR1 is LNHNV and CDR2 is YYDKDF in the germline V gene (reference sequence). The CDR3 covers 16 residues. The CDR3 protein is CATSRERTGGPYEQYF. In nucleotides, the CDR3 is TGTGCCACCAGCAGAGAAAGGACAGGGGGCCCCTACGAGCAGTACTTC.

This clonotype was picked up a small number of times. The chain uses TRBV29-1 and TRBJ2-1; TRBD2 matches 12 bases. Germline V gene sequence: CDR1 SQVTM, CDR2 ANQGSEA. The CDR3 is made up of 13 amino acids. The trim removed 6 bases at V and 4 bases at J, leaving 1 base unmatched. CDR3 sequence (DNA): TGCAGCGTACTAGCGGGGGGTTACAATGAGCAGTTCTTC. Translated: CSVLAGGYNEQFF.

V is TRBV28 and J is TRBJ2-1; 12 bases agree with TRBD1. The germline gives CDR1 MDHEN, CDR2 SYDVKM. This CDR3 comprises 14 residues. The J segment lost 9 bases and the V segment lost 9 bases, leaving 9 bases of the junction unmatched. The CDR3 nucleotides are TGTGCCAGATCCCCGGGACAGGGGGCATCTGAGCAGTTCTTC. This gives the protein CARSPGQGASEQFF.

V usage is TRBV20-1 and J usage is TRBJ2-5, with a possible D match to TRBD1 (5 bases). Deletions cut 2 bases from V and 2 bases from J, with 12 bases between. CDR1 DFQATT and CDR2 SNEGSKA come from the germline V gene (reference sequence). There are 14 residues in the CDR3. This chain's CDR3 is CSARHTTEQETQYF. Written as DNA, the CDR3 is TGCAGTGCTAGACACACGACAGAGCAAGAGACCCAGTACTTC.

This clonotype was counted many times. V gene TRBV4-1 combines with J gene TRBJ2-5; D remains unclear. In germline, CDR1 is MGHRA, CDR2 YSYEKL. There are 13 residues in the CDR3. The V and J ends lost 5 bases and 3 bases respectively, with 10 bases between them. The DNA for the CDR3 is TGCGCCAGCAGCTGGATGCCTAAAGAGACCCAGTACTTC. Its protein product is CASSWMPKETQYF.

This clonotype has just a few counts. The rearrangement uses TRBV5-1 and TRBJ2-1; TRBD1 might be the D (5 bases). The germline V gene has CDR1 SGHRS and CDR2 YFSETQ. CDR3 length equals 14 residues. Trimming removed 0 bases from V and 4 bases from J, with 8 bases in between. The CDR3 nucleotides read TGCGCCAGCAGCTTGGAGGGGCAGTACAATGAGCAGTTCTTC. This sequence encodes CASSLEGQYNEQFF. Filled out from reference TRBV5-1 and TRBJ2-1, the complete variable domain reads KAGVTQTPRYLIKTRGQQVTLSCSPISGHRSVSWYQQTPGQGLQFLFEYFSETQRNKGNFPGRFSGRQFSNSRSEMNVSTLELGDSALYLCASSLEGQYNEQFFGPGTRLTVL.

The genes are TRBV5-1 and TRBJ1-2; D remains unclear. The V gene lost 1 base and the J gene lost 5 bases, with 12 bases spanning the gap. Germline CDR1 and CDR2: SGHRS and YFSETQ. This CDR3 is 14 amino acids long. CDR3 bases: TGCGCCAGCAGCTTGACGGCAGACCGTTATGGCTACACCTTC. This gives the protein CASSLTADRYGYTF.

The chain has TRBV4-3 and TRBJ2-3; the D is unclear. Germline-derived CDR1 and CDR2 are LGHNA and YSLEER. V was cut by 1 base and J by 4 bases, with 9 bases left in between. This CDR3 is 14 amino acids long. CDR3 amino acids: CASSQAGLSDTQYF. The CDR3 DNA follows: TGCGCCAGCAGCCAAGCCGGGCTGTCAGATACGCAGTATTTT.

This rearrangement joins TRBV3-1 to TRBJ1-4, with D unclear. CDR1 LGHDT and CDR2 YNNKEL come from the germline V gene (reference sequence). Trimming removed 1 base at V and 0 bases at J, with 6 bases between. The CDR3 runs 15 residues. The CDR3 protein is CASSQGVATNEKLFF. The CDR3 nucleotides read TGTGCCAGCAGCCAAGGCGTCGCAACTAATGAAAAACTGTTTTTT.

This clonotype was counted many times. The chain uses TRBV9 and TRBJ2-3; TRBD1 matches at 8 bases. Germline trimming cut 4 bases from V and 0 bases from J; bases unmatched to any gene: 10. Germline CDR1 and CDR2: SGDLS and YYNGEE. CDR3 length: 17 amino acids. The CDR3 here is CASSRLTGALSTDTQYF. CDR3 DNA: TGTGCCAGCAGCCGTTTGACAGGGGCGCTGAGCACAGATACGCAGTATTTT.

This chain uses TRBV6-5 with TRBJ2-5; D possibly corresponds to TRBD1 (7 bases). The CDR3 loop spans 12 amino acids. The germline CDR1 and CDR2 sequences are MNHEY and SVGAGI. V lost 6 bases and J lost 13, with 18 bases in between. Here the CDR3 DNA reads TGTGCCAGCAGCAGGGGGGTTGGGGACACGTACTTC. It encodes CASSRGVGDTYF.

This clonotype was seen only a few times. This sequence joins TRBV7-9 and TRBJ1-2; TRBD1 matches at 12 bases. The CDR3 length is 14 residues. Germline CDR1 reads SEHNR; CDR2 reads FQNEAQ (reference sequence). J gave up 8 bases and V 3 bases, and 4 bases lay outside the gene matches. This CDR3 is CASSLGQGAEGYTF. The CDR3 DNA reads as TGTGCCAGCAGCTTGGGACAGGGGGCAGAGGGCTACACCTTC.

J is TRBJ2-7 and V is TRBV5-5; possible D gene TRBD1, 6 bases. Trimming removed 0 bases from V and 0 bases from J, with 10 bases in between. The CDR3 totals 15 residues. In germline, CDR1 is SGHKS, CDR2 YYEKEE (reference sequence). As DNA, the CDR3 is TGTGCCAGCAGCTTGGGACAGGTATTCTCCTACGAGCAGTACTTC. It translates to CASSLGQVFSYEQYF.

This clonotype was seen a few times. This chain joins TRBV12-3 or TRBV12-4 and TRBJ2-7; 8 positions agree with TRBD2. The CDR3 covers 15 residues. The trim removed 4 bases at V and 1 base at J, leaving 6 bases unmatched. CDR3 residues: CASSSRTSRSYEQYF. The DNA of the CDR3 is TGTGCCAGCAGTTCCCGGACTAGCAGGTCCTACGAGCAGTACTTC.

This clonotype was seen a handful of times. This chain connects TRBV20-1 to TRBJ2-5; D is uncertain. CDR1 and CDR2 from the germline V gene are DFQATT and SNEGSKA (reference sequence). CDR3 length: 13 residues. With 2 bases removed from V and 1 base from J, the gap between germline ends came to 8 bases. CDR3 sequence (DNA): TGCAGTGCTAGAACCCCTACCCAAGAGACCCAGTACTTC. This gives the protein CSARTPTQETQYF.

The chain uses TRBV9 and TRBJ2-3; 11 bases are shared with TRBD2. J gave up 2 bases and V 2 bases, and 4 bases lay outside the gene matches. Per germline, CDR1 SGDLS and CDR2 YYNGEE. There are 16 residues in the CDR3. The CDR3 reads CASSVGLAGYTDTQYF. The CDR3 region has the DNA TGTGCCAGCAGCGTCGGACTAGCGGGTTACACAGATACGCAGTATTTT.

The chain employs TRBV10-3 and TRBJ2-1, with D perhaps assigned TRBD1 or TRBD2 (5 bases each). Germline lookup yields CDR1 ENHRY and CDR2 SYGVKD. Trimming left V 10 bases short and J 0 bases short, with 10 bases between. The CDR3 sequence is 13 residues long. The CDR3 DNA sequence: TGTGCCACGGGACCGAGCTCCTACAATGAGCAGTTCTTC. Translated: CATGPSSYNEQFF.

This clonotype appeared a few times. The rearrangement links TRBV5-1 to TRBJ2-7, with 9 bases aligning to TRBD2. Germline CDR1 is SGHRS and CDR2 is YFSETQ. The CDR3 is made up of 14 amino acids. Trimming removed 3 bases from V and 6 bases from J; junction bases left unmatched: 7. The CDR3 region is CASSSDGGGGEQYF. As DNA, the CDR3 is TGCGCCAGCAGCTCGGACGGCGGGGGGGGCGAGCAGTACTTC.

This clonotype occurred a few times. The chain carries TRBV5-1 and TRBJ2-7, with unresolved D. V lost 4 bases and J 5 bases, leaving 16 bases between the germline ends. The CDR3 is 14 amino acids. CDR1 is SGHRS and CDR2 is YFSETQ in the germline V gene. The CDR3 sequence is CASSPGRNVDEQYF. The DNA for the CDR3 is TGCGCCAGCAGCCCCGGACGGAATGTGGACGAGCAGTACTTC.